This entry features one T cell receptor (beta chain) sequence. It has no known antigen specificity. No clone much larger than this one lies a single base away; base qualities are absent. The sample originates from a study of T cell changes during pregnancy in multiple sclerosis (dated by TCRdb to the late 2010s). Turning to the overall study: In women with multiple sclerosis, the researchers looked at how the T cell repertoire shifted as pregnancy progressed.

At the junction V is shortened by 3 bases and J by 5 bases; bases outside the gene matches: 6. The CDR3, from cysteine to phenylalanine, totals 16 residues. Of the read, only the CDR3 DNA is kept; its 48 bases are in frame from base 1. The CDR1 and CDR2 encoded by the germline V gene are MDHEN and SYDVKM. Libraries were made using the immunoSEQ multiplex PCR assay. The table comes from immuneACCESS by way of TCRdb, which keeps in-frame sequences with V and J called. Part of the clones is missing from these tables; in studies checked, under half for an unresolved V gene and the rest for unknown reasons. A total of about 40,000 clones appear in this sample, approximately 92% of them only once. The ten largest clones represent 0.43% of the sample.

This specimen consisted of CD4+ T cells from peripheral blood mononuclear cells, obtained in the third trimester of pregnancy. The rearrangement joined TRBV28 to TRBJ2-1, with TRBD2 matching 11 junction bases. The origin of this receptor is a female donor with multiple sclerosis, enrolled in a pregnancy study. The DNA sequence reads TGTGCCAGCAGTTTCCTGAGACTAGCGGGGAACAATGAGCAGTTCTTC. It specifies CASSFLRLAGNNEQFF.